This note documents a single T cell receptor (beta chain) sequence. The antigen is not known. This sample stems from a study of OX40 agonist ivuxolimab in advanced cancers. Sequencing was performed with immunoSEQ multiplex PCR; in TCRdb, only in-frame clones are kept and a portion is missing. The sample comprises tens of thousands of clones, 65% to 90% of which are singletons, and around 2% rests with the top ten. The CDR3 is made up of 12 amino acids. V shed 2 bases and J shed 4 bases, with 3 bases lying between them. General study findings and limits: At 0.1-3.0 mg/kg, partial responders had clonal expansion among the lowest observed.

Material: CD4+ or CD8+ T cells sorted from blood, obtained in a trial of the OX40 agonist ivuxolimab. The clonotype originates from an adult with an advanced solid tumor such as melanoma, head and neck, liver or kidney cancer. The chain employs TRBV6-7 and TRBJ2-1; D gene uncertain. TRBV6-7 has ORF status, its function being uncertain. The CDR3 DNA reads as TGTGCCAGCAGTTACCCTTACAATGAGCAGTTCTTC. It codes for CASSYPYNEQFF.